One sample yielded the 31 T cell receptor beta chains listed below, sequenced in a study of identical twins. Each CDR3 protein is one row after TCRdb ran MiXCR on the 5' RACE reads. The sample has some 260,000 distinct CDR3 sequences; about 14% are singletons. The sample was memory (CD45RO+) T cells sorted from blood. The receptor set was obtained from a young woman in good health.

CDR3 sequence reads: CASSPQGASEAFF. CDR3 nucleotides: TGTGCCAGCAGCCCCCAGGGGGCCTCTGAAGCTTTCTTT. The chain carries TRBV7-2 and TRBJ1-1; 8 nucleotides line up with TRBD1. The CDR3 is 13 residues long. The V gene end was trimmed by 5 bases and the J gene end by 6 bases; junction bases not matched to a gene: 5. CDR1 is SGHTA and CDR2 is FQGNSA in the germline V gene.

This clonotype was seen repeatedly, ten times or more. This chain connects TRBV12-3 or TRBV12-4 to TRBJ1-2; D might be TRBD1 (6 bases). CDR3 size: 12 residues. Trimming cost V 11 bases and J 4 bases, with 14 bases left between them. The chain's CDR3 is CAGRRGTYGYTF. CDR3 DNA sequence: TGTGCCGGAAGAAGGGGGACCTATGGCTACACCTTC.

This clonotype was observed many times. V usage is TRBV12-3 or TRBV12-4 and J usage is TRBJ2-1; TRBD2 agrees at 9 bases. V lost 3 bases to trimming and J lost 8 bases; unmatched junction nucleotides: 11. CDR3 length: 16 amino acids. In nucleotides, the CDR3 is TGTGCCAGCAGTTTTATTCGGGGGCGGGGGGGGCATGAGCAGTTCTTC. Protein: CASSFIRGRGGHEQFF.

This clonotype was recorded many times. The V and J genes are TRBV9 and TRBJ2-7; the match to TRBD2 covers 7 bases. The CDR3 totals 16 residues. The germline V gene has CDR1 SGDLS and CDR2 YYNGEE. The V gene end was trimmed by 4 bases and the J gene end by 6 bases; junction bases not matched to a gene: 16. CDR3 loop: CASSPGRTSVSSEQYF. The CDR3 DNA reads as TGTGCCAGCAGCCCCGGGCGCACTAGCGTCTCGTCCGAGCAGTACTTC.

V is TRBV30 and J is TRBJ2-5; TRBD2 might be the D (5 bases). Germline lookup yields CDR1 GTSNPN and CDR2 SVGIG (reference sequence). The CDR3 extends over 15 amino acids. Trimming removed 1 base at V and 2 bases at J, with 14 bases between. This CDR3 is CAWSALGQRQETQYF. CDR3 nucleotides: TGTGCCTGGAGTGCCTTAGGCCAGCGGCAAGAGACCCAGTACTTC.

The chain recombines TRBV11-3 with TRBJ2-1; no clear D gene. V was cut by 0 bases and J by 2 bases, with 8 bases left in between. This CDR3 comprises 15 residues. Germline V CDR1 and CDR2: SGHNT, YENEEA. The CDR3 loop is CASSLETRTYNEQFF. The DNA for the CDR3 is TGTGCCAGCAGCTTAGAAACACGCACCTACAATGAGCAGTTCTTC.

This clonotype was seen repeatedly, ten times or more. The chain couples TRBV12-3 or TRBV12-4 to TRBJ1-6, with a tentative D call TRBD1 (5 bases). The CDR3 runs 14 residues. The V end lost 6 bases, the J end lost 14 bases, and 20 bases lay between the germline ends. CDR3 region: CASSLLGHSHSLHF. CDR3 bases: TGTGCCAGCAGCCTTTTGGGGCATTCGCATTCCCTCCACTTT.

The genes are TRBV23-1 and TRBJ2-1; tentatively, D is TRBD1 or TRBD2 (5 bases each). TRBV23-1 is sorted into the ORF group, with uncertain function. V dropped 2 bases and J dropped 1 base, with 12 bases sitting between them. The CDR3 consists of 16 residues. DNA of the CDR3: TGCGCCAGCAGTCAAAACAAGTGGGGGTCCTACAATGAGCAGTTCTTC. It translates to CASSQNKWGSYNEQFF.

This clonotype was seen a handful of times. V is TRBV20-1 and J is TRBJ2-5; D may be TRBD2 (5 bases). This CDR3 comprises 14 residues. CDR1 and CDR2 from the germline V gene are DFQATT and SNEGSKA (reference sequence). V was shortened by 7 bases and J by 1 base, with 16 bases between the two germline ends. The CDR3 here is CSVKSSAAQETQYF. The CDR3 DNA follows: TGCAGTGTTAAGAGTAGCGCAGCCCAAGAGACCCAGTACTTC.

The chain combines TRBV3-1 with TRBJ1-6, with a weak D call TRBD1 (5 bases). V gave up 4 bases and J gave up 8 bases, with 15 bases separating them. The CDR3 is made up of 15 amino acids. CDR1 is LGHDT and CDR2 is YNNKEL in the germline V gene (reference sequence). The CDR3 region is CASSLRIREDSPLHF. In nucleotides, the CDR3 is TGTGCCAGCAGCCTACGCATCAGGGAGGATTCACCCCTCCACTTT. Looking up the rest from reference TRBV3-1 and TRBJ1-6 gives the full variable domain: DTAVSQTPKYLVTQMGNDKSIKCEQNLGHDTMYWYKQDSKKFLKIMFSYNNKELIINETVPNRFSPKSPDKAHLNLHINSLELGDSAVYFCASSLRIREDSPLHFGNGTRLTVT.

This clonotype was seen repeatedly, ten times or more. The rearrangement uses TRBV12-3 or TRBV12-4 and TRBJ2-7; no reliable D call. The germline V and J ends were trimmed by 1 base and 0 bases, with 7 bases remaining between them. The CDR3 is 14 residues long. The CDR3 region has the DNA TGTGCCAGCAGTTTAGGCGGTAGCTCCTACGAGCAGTACTTC. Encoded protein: CASSLGGSSYEQYF.

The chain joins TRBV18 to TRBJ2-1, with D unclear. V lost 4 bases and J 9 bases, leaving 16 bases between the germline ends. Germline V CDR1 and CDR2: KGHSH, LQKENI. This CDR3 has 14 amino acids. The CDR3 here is CASSRFPAIGEQFF. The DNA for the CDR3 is TGTGCCAGCTCACGATTCCCTGCGATAGGTGAGCAGTTCTTC.

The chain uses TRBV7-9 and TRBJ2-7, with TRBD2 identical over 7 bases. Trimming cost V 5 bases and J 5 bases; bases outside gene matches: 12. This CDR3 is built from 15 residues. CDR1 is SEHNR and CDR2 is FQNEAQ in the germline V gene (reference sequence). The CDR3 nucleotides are TGTGCCAGCAGCCTAGGGGCGGGAGATCTCCACGAGCAGTACTTC. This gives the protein CASSLGAGDLHEQYF.

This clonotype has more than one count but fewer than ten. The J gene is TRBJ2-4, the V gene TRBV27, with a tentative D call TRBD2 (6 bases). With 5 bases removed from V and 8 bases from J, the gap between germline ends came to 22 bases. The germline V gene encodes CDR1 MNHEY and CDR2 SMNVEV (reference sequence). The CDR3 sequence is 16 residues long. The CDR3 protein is CASSPLAYGSKDIQYF. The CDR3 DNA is TGTGCCAGCAGTCCCCTGGCTTACGGGAGTAAGGACATTCAGTACTTC.

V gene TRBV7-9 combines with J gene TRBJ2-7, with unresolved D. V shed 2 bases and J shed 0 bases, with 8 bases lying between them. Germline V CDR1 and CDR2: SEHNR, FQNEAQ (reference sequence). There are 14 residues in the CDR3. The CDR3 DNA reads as TGTGCCAGCAGCTTAAATGTGGACTCCTACGAGCAGTACTTC. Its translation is CASSLNVDSYEQYF. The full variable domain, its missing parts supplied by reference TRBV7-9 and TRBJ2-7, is DTGVSQNPRHKITKRGQNVTFRCDPISEHNRLYWYRQTLGQGPEFLTYFQNEAQLEKSRLLSDRFSAERPKGSFSTLEIQRTEQGDSAMYLCASSLNVDSYEQYFGPGTRLTVT.

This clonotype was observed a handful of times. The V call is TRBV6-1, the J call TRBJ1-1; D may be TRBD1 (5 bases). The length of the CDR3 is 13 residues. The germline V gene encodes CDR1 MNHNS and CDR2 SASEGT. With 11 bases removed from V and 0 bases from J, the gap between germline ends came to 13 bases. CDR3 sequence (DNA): TGTGCCGTCCAGGGTGAAATGAACACTGAAGCTTTCTTT. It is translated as CAVQGEMNTEAFF.

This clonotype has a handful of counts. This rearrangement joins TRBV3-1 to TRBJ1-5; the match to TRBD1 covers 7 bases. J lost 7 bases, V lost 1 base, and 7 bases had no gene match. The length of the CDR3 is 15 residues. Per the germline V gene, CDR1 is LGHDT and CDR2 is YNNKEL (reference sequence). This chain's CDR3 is CASSQVSGGGQPQHF. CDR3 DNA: TGTGCCAGCAGCCAAGTATCAGGGGGAGGACAGCCCCAGCATTTT.

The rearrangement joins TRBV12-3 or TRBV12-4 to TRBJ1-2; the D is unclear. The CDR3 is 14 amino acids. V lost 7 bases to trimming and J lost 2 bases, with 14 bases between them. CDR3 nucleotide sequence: TGTGCCAGCACCCAACCCCCCATAAACTATGGCTACACCTTC. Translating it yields CASTQPPINYGYTF.

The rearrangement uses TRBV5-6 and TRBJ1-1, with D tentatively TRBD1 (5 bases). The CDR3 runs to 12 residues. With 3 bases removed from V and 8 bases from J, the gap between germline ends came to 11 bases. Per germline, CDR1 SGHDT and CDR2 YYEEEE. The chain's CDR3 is CASSYWAGEAFF. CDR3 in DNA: TGTGCCAGCAGCTACTGGGCAGGGGAAGCTTTCTTT.

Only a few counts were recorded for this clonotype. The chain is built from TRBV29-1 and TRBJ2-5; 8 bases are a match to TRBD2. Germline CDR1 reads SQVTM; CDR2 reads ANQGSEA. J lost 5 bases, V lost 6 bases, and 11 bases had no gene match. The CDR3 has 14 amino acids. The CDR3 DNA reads TGCAGCGTACCGGGGGGGCCCTCTAGGGAGACCCAGTACTTC. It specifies CSVPGGPSRETQYF.

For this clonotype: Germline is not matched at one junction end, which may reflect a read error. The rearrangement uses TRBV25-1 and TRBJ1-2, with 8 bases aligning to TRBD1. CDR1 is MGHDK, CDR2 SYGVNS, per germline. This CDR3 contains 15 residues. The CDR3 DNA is TGTGCCAGTAGTGAGTTTGGCAGGGGGCACGATGGCTACACCTTC. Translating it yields CASSEFGRGHDGYTF.

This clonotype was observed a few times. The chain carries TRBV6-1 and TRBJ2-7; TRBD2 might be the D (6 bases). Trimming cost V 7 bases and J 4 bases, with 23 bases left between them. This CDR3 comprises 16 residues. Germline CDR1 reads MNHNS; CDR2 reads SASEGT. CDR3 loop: CASTQLFPGEMYEQYF. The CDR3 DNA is TGTGCCAGCACCCAACTCTTCCCGGGAGAGATGTACGAGCAGTACTTC.

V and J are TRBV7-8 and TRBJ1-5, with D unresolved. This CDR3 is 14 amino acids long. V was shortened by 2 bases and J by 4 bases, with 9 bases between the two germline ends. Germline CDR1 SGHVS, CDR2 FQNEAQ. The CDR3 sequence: CASSLRVGNQPQHF. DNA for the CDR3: TGTGCCAGCAGCTTAAGGGTAGGGAATCAGCCCCAGCATTTT.

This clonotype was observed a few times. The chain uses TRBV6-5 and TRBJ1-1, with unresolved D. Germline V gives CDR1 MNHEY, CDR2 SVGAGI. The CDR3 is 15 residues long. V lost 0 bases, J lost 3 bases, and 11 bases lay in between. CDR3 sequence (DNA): TGTGCCAGCAGTTACTCGCCCGGGAGGGACACTGAAGCTTTCTTT. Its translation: CASSYSPGRDTEAFF.

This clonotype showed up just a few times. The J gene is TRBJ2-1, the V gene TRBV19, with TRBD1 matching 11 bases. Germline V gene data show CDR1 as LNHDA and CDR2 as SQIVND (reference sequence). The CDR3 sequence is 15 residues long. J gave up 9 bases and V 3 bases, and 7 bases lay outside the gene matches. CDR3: CASSIGQGAGGEQFF. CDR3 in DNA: TGTGCCAGTAGTATTGGACAGGGGGCTGGTGGTGAGCAGTTCTTC.

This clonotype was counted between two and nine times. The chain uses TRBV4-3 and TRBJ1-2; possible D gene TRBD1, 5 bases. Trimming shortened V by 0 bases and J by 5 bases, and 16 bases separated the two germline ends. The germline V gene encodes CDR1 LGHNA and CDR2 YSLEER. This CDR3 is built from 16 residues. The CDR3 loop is CASSQEAGPRVYGYTF. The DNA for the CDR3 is TGCGCCAGCAGCCAAGAGGCGGGACCGAGGGTTTATGGCTACACCTTC.

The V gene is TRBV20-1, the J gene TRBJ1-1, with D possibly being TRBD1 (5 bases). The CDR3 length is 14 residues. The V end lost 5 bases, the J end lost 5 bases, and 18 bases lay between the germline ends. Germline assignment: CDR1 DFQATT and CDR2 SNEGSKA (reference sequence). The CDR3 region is CSAPSFGAGTEAFF. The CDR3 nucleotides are TGCAGTGCTCCGTCCTTTGGGGCCGGGACTGAAGCTTTCTTT.

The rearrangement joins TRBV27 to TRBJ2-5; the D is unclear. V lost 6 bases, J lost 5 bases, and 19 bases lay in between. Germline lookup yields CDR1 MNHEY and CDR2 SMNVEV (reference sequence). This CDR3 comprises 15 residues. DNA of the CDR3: TGTGCCAGCAGCCCTCGGTACATAGGGTTGGAGACCCAGTACTTC. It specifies CASSPRYIGLETQYF.

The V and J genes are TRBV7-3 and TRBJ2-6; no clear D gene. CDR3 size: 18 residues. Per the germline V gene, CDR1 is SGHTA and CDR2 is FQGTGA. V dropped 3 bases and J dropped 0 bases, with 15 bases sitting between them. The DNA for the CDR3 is TGTGCCAGCAGCTTTTTGGGCAGCCCCTCCTCTGGGGCCAACGTCCTGACTTTC. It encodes CASSFLGSPSSGANVLTF.

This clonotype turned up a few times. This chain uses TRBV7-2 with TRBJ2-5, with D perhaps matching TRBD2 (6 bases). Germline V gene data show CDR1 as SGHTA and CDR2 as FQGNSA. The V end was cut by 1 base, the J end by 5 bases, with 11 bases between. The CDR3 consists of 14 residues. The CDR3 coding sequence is TGTGCCAGCAGCTTAGGACTAGGGTTGGAGACCCAGTACTTC. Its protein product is CASSLGLGLETQYF.

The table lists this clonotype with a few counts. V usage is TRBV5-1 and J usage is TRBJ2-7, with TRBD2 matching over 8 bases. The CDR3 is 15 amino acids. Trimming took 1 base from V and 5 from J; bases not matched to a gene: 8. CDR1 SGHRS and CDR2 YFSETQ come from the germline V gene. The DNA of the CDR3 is TGCGCCAGCAGCTTGACCGAGCGGGAGTACAACGAGCAGTACTTC. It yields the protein CASSLTEREYNEQYF.